Listed here are 19 T cell receptor beta chains from one sample, sequenced in a study of identical twins. TCRdb reprocessed the 5' RACE reads with MiXCR, giving one entry per CDR3 protein. This sample has roughly 700,000 distinct CDR3 sequences, with around 8.6% found just once. The same specimen was also included in a second study, on yellow fever vaccine responses in identical twins.

The sample comprised PBMCs. The receptor source for this set is a woman aged 18-29 years in good health.

This clonotype has a count of ten or more. The chain joins TRBV20-1 to TRBJ1-2; 9 bases line up with TRBD1. V shed 7 bases and J 4 bases; nucleotides not matched to a gene: 7. This CDR3 is built from 13 residues. The V gene's germline CDR1 is DFQATT and CDR2 SNEGSKA (reference sequence). The CDR3 sequence is CSGSQGAGYGYTF. The CDR3 nucleotides read TGCAGTGGTTCACAGGGGGCGGGCTATGGCTACACCTTC.

J is TRBJ1-5 and V is TRBV21-1; TRBD1 reflects the table's D call only, with no check against the DNA. TRBV21-1 is a pseudogene locus. The CDR3 runs to 14 residues. The DNA for the CDR3 is TGTGCCAGCAGCACCAGACGGGGGAATCAGCCCCAGCATTTT. It specifies CASSTRRGNQPQHF.

The V call is TRBV5-5, the J call TRBJ2-5, with D unresolved. Looked up from germline, CDR1 is SGHKS and CDR2 is YYEKEE (reference sequence). CDR3 length: 13 amino acids. V was shortened by 9 bases and J by 4 bases, with 16 bases between the two germline ends. In DNA, the CDR3 is TGTGCCATGGGCCCTGGGCTCGTAGAGACCCAGTACTTC. Its translation: CAMGPGLVETQYF. Using reference TRBV5-5 and TRBJ2-5 for the parts outside the CDR3, the full variable domain is DAGVTQSPTHLIKTRGQQVTLRCSPISGHKSVSWYQQVLGQGPQFIFQYYEKEERGRGNFPDRFSARQFPNYSSELNVNALLLGDSALYLCAMGPGLVETQYFGPGTRLLVL.

This clonotype was seen a handful of times. The chain links TRBV5-8 to TRBJ2-3; the D is unclear. CDR1 and CDR2 (germline): SGHTS, YDEGEE. The V end lost 0 bases, the J end lost 0 bases, and 11 bases lay between the germline ends. This CDR3 is 16 amino acids long. CDR3 coding DNA: TGTGCCAGCAGCTTGGGGCAGTCATCCAGCACAGATACGCAGTATTTT. Residues: CASSLGQSSSTDTQYF.

This clonotype was detected a few times. The chain is built from TRBV12-3 or TRBV12-4 and TRBJ2-7, with TRBD2 identical over 7 bases. This CDR3 is 15 amino acids long. V was pared by 1 base and J by 0 bases, with 3 bases of the junction left unmatched. The CDR3 is CASSLVLAASYEQYF. As DNA, the CDR3 is TGTGCCAGCAGTTTAGTTCTAGCGGCCTCCTACGAGCAGTACTTC.

This clonotype was recorded many times. The chain employs TRBV10-3 and TRBJ2-2, with D perhaps matching TRBD1 (8 bases). Deletions cut 10 bases from V and 2 bases from J, with 29 bases between. Germline CDR1 and CDR2: ENHRY and SYGVKD. The CDR3 extends over 19 amino acids. The CDR3 is CATEFRGRGSGINTGELFF. The CDR3 DNA reads as TGTGCCACCGAATTCAGGGGGCGAGGGAGCGGGATAAACACCGGGGAGCTGTTTTTT.

This clonotype appeared a few times. The V gene is TRBV5-5, the J gene TRBJ2-3; 8 nucleotides match TRBD2. This CDR3 comprises 15 residues. J was trimmed by 0 bases and V by 4 bases; bases with no gene match: 4. Germline CDR1 SGHKS, CDR2 YYEKEE (reference sequence). This chain's CDR3 is CASSLIAGSTDTQYF. For the CDR3, the DNA is TGTGCCAGCAGCCTGATAGCGGGGAGCACAGATACGCAGTATTTT.

This clonotype was counted at least ten times. The chain employs TRBV6-2 or TRBV6-3 and TRBJ2-6; TRBD1 might be the D (6 bases). Trimming cost V 6 bases and J 9 bases, with 27 bases left between them. Germline lookup yields CDR1 MNHEY and CDR2 SVGEGT. The CDR3 is 18 residues long. The CDR3 coding sequence is TGTGCCAGCAGCACAAGACAGGACCTTACCCAGTTGGACAACGTCCTGACTTTC. Encoded protein: CASSTRQDLTQLDNVLTF.

This clonotype came up many times. The J gene is TRBJ1-2, the V gene TRBV4-2; D is possibly TRBD1 (6 bases). This CDR3 region has 19 residues. V shed 3 bases and J shed 4 bases, with 27 bases lying between them. Germline V CDR1 and CDR2: LGHNA, YNFKEQ. CDR3 sequence: CASSQKLRTAAIEFYGYTF. The CDR3 DNA reads as TGTGCCAGCAGCCAGAAACTAAGGACAGCTGCGATCGAATTCTATGGCTACACCTTC.

This clonotype turned up a few times. J is TRBJ2-3 and V is TRBV7-2; TRBD2 is a possible D gene (5 bases). CDR1 SGHTA and CDR2 FQGNSA come from the germline V gene. Deletions cut 1 base from V and 2 bases from J, with 13 bases between. There are 16 residues in the CDR3. CDR3 in amino acids: CASSLVPGRSTDTQYF. The CDR3 coding sequence is TGTGCCAGCAGCTTAGTTCCGGGAAGGTCCACAGATACGCAGTATTTT.

The chain links TRBV11-3 to TRBJ2-3; 11 nucleotides match TRBD1. This CDR3 is built from 15 residues. The germline V gene has CDR1 SGHNT and CDR2 YENEEA. With 6 bases clipped from V and 4 bases from J, the junction kept 6 bases outside the gene matches. As DNA, the CDR3 is TGTGCCAGCAGGTCCGGGACAGGGGGTGCAGATACGCAGTATTTT. Its protein product is CASRSGTGGADTQYF. The full variable domain, with the rest looked up from reference TRBV11-3 and TRBJ2-3, is EAGVVQSPRYKIIEKKQPVAFWCNPISGHNTLYWYLQNLGQGPELLIRYENEEAVDDSQLPKDRFSAERLKGVDSTLKIQPAELGDSAVYLCASRSGTGGADTQYFGPGTRLTVL.

The chain is built from TRBV27 and TRBJ2-1; TRBD2 aligns across 10 bases. The CDR3 loop spans 16 amino acids. V dropped 4 bases and J dropped 5; count of bases not matched to a gene: 8. The germline CDR1 and CDR2 sequences are MNHEY and SMNVEV (reference sequence). The CDR3 coding sequence is TGTGCCAGCAGTTCCCCGACTAGCGGGTACGACAATGAGCAGTTCTTC. Translation: CASSSPTSGYDNEQFF.

The chain recombines TRBV29-1 with TRBJ2-3; D is uncertain. V was cut by 5 bases and J by 5 bases, with 8 bases left in between. The CDR3 has 11 residues. The germline CDR1 and CDR2 sequences are SQVTM and ANQGSEA. The CDR3 DNA is TGCAGCGTTACTCTGGGAGATACGCAGTATTTT. Translating gives CSVTLGDTQYF.

V and J are TRBV2 and TRBJ2-3, with 7 bases identical to TRBD1. Germline values: CDR1 SNHLY, CDR2 FYNNEI. The ends lost 8 bases at V and 2 bases at J; junction bases unmatched: 4. This CDR3 region has 13 residues. In DNA form, the CDR3 reads TGTGCCAGCGATACAGGGGCCACAGATACGCAGTATTTT. Translating gives CASDTGATDTQYF. The complete variable domain, with remaining parts taken from reference TRBV2 and TRBJ2-3, reads EPEVTQTPSHQVTQMGQEVILRCVPISNHLYFYWYRQILGQKVEFLVSFYNNEISEKSEIFDDQFSVERPDGSNFTLKIRSTKLEDSAMYFCASDTGATDTQYFGPGTRLTVL.

The J gene is TRBJ2-1, the V gene TRBV6-5; the match to TRBD1 covers 7 bases. The CDR3 length is 15 residues. The trim removed 2 bases at V and 0 bases at J, leaving 1 base unmatched. Germline V gene data show CDR1 as MNHEY and CDR2 as SVGAGI. The DNA of the CDR3 is TGTGCCAGCAGTTACGGGGACAGCTCCTACAATGAGCAGTTCTTC. Translating gives CASSYGDSSYNEQFF.

V and J are TRBV20-1 and TRBJ2-1, with TRBD2 as a possible D gene (6 bases). The germline gives CDR1 DFQATT, CDR2 SNEGSKA (reference sequence). V was cut by 3 bases and J by 7 bases, with 7 bases left in between. This CDR3 is built from 11 residues. The CDR3 DNA reads as TGCAGTGCTAGCGGGAGAAATGAGCAGTTCTTC. It codes for CSASGRNEQFF.

V is TRBV7-2 and J is TRBJ2-7; 9 positions agree with TRBD2. The V gene end was trimmed by 8 bases and the J gene end by 2 bases; junction bases not matched to a gene: 10. This CDR3 comprises 15 residues. The germline V gene has CDR1 SGHTA and CDR2 FQGNSA. CDR3 sequence reads: CASGLPSGVTYEQYF. CDR3 in DNA: TGTGCCAGCGGACTTCCTAGCGGGGTAACCTACGAGCAGTACTTC. The full variable domain, rest sourced from reference TRBV7-2 and TRBJ2-7, is GAGVSQSPSNKVTEKGKDVELRCDPISGHTALYWYRQSLGQGLEFLIYFQGNSAPDKSGLPSDRFSAERTGGSVSTLTIQRTQQEDSAVYLCASGLPSGVTYEQYFGPGTRLTVT.

This clonotype was seen repeatedly, ten times or more. The chain uses TRBV5-1 and TRBJ2-5, with D possibly TRBD2 on 6 matching bases. Germline CDR1 reads SGHRS; CDR2 reads YFSETQ. This CDR3 region has 13 residues. Between the trimmed V and J ends, which lost 4 bases and 4 bases, there was a span of 11 bases. The CDR3 loop is CASSDGGLETQYF. The DNA for the CDR3 is TGCGCCAGCAGCGACGGGGGATTAGAGACCCAGTACTTC.

The rearrangement links TRBV2 to TRBJ1-5; D not resolved. CDR3 length equals 14 residues. The ends were cut back, 6 bases at V and 5 bases at J, with 14 bases in the middle. Germline V lookup: CDR1 SNHLY, CDR2 FYNNEI. The CDR3 DNA reads as TGTGCCAGCAGCCTCCGACCAGCCGATCAGCCCCAGCATTTT. It encodes CASSLRPADQPQHF. Together with reference TRBV2 and TRBJ1-5, the CDR3 gives the full variable domain: EPEVTQTPSHQVTQMGQEVILRCVPISNHLYFYWYRQILGQKVEFLVSFYNNEISEKSEIFDDQFSVERPDGSNFTLKIRSTKLEDSAMYFCASSLRPADQPQHFGDGTRLSIL.